These T cell receptor beta chains were read from a single sample in a study of blood T cells in healthy people across ages. MiXCR, applied by TCRdb to the 5' RACE reads, yields one record per CDR3 protein. The table has some 1,000,000 distinct CDR3 sequences, under 30% seen once. These data also featured in a second study, about T cells of mothers and their children.

The sequenced material came from blood. The receptor set was obtained from a girl aged 2 to 10 in good health. The CDR3 runs from the conserved cysteine through the conserved F or W. D genes are given only for firm matches. Rows may omit the clone size; those that give it use once, few, many or a size class.

clone_size,v_call,j_call,cdr3_length,d_call,cdr3_aa,cdr3_nt
once,TRBV11-2,TRBJ1-4,15,.,CASSWWDLEEEKLFF,TGTGCCAGCAGCTGGTGGGACCTCGAAGAAGAAAAACTGTTTTTT
many,TRBV29-1,TRBJ1-5,13,.,CSVGGGSNQPQHF,TGCAGCGTTGGAGGGGGTAGCAATCAGCCCCAGCATTTT
few,TRBV20-1,TRBJ2-7,11,TRBD1,CSATIGQEQYF,TGCAGTGCTACCATCGGACAGGAACAGTACTTC
few,TRBV3-1,TRBJ2-5,16,.,CASSQTGLGQWETQYF,TGTGCCAGCAGCCAAACAGGACTAGGACAGTGGGAGACCCAGTACTTC
.,TRBV7-9,TRBJ1-1,13,.,CASSPDSGTEAFF,TGTGCCAGCAGCCCGGATTCGGGGACTGAAGCTTTCTTT
.,TRBV10-2,TRBJ2-3,15,.,CASSELGERADTQYF,TGCGCCAGCAGTGAGCTAGGGGAAAGAGCAGATACGCAGTATTTT
.,TRBV12-3/TRBV12-4,TRBJ2-1,15,TRBD2,CASCAGTSGYNEQFF,TGTGCCAGCTGTGCCGGGACTAGCGGTTACAATGAGCAGTTCTTC
.,TRBV7-9,TRBJ2-7,15,.,CASSSRSGHSYEQYF,TGTGCCAGCAGCTCCCGATCCGGACATTCCTACGAGCAGTACTTC
.,TRBV7-2,TRBJ1-1,14,.,CASSLLLLNTEAFF,TGTGCCAGCAGCTTATTACTCTTGAACACTGAAGCTTTCTTT
.,TRBV7-9,TRBJ2-5,15,.,CASSSSTGRGETQYF,TGTGCCAGCAGCTCGTCGACAGGCCGGGGAGAGACCCAGTACTTC
.,TRBV27,TRBJ1-2,13,.,CASRPTAWYGYTF,TGTGCCAGCAGGCCGACCGCTTGGTATGGCTACACCTTC
.,TRBV27,TRBJ1-5,13,.,CASSLLGSQPQHF,TGTGCCAGCAGTTTACTGGGATCTCAGCCCCAGCATTTT
.,TRBV27,TRBJ2-7,14,.,CASSLSDSSYEQYF,TGTGCCAGCAGTTTATCGGACAGCTCCTACGAGCAGTACTTC
many,TRBV6-6,TRBJ1-1,12,.,CASSYSNGEAFF,TGTGCCAGCAGTTACTCGAACGGAGAAGCTTTCTTT
few,TRBV13,TRBJ2-2,18,.,CASSPYGAGDRKTGELFF,TGTGCCAGCAGCCCGTATGGGGCGGGGGACAGGAAGACCGGGGAGCTGTTTTTT
.,TRBV3-1,TRBJ2-7,16,TRBD2,CASSRNGGVAGVEQYF,TGTGCCAGCAGCCGAAACGGCGGGGTAGCGGGAGTCGAGCAGTACTTC
.,TRBV5-5,TRBJ2-2,17,TRBD1,CASSLESWGQADGELFF,TGTGCCAGCAGCTTGGAGTCCTGGGGACAGGCGGACGGGGAGCTGTTTTTT
.,TRBV13,TRBJ2-7,14,.,CASSPLPRTYEQYF,TGTGCCAGCAGCCCTCTACCACGGACCTACGAGCAGTACTTC
.,TRBV7-9,TRBJ2-1,14,TRBD1,CASVEQGVSNEQFF,TGTGCCAGTGTCGAGCAGGGGGTGAGCAATGAGCAGTTCTTC
few,TRBV7-2,TRBJ1-1,15,.,CASSTQLGGSSEAFF,TGTGCCAGCAGCACCCAACTCGGAGGGAGCTCTGAAGCTTTCTTT
.,TRBV6-2/TRBV6-3,TRBJ2-5,14,.,CASSYLEAKETQYF,TGTGCCAGCAGTTACCTAGAGGCAAAAGAGACCCAGTACTTC
.,TRBV3-1,TRBJ2-7,14,.,CASSLMGRGDEQYF,TGTGCCAGCAGCCTCATGGGTCGGGGCGACGAGCAGTACTTC
few,TRBV20-1,TRBJ2-3,16,TRBD1,CSAGQNTGTATDTQYF,TGCAGTGCTGGGCAAAACACCGGGACAGCCACAGATACGCAGTATTTT
few,TRBV2,TRBJ2-3,13,.,CATRPYSPDTQYF,TGTGCCACTCGGCCTTACAGCCCAGATACGCAGTATTTT
few,TRBV7-2,TRBJ2-5,14,TRBD1,CASSLVGQWETQYF,TGTGCCAGCAGCTTAGTGGGACAGTGGGAGACCCAGTACTTC
few,TRBV5-1,TRBJ1-1,14,.,CASSLAGSNTEAFF,TGCGCCAGCAGCTTGGCCGGGAGCAACACTGAAGCTTTCTTT
few,TRBV29-1,TRBJ2-7,12,TRBD1,CSVEGTGEEQYF,TGCAGCGTGGAAGGGACAGGGGAAGAGCAGTACTTC
.,TRBV7-9,TRBJ2-7,12,.,CASSLFRDEQYF,TGTGCCAGCAGCTTGTTCAGGGACGAGCAGTACTTC
.,TRBV24-1,TRBJ1-2,13,.,CATSDFSGPGYTF,TGTGCCACCAGTGATTTCTCGGGGCCCGGCTACACCTTC
.,TRBV7-9,TRBJ1-1,13,.,CASRPRGATEAFF,TGTGCCAGCAGGCCTAGGGGTGCCACTGAAGCTTTCTTT
.,TRBV20-1,TRBJ1-5,12,.,CSTRQSNQPQHF,TGCAGTACGCGACAGTCCAATCAGCCCCAGCATTTT
.,TRBV4-2,TRBJ2-1,14,TRBD2,CASSRSGRDNEQFF,TGTGCCAGCAGCCGAAGCGGGAGGGACAATGAGCAGTTCTTC
few,TRBV7-2,TRBJ2-2,13,.,CASSGSVPGELFF,TGTGCCAGCAGCGGATCGGTCCCCGGGGAGCTGTTTTTT
.,TRBV20-1,TRBJ2-5,17,TRBD2,CSANGDLTSGALETQYF,TGCAGTGCGAACGGGGATCTGACTAGCGGGGCCCTAGAGACCCAGTACTTC
.,TRBV7-2,TRBJ2-5,13,.,CASREGNQRSQYF,TGTGCCAGCAGAGAAGGAAACCAGAGGTCCCAGTACTTC
.,TRBV3-1,TRBJ1-2,13,.,CASSQAGEDGYTF,TGTGCCAGCAGCCAAGCTGGGGAGGATGGCTACACCTTC
few,TRBV18,TRBJ2-1,17,TRBD2,CASSPPGTGGRVNEQFF,TGTGCCAGCTCACCACCAGGGACGGGGGGGCGAGTGAATGAGCAGTTCTTC
.,TRBV4-1,TRBJ2-7,16,TRBD1,CASSQDRNRGSYEQSF,TGCGCCAGCAGCCAAGATAGGAACAGGGGGTCCTACGAGCAGTCCTTC
.,TRBV6-1,TRBJ2-4,16,.,CASSELWRGGEDIQYF,TGTGCCAGCAGTGAATTATGGAGGGGGGGTGAGGACATTCAGTACTTC
.,TRBV3-1,TRBJ2-5,16,TRBD2,CASLNFGGGGHETQYF,TGTGCCAGCCTGAACTTCGGCGGGGGGGGGCATGAGACCCAGTACTTC
few,TRBV2,TRBJ2-1,15,TRBD2,CASSVYGGAYNEQFF,TGTGCCAGCAGTGTATACGGGGGGGCTTACAATGAGCAGTTCTTC
few,TRBV20-1,TRBJ2-3,15,TRBD2,CSAFRLAGGTDTQYF,TGCAGTGCTTTCAGACTAGCGGGGGGCACAGATACGCAGTATTTT
.,TRBV6-5,TRBJ1-5,17,TRBD1,CASSYAPWGQENQPQHF,TGTGCCAGCAGTTACGCCCCTTGGGGACAGGAAAATCAGCCCCAGCATTTT
.,TRBV6-2/TRBV6-3,TRBJ1-2,15,.,CASSRTIGGIDGYTF,TGTGCCAGCAGCCGCACCATAGGAGGAATCGATGGCTACACCTTC
.,TRBV28,TRBJ1-2,14,TRBD1,CATLPSTGNYGYTF,TGTGCCACCCTACCCTCGACAGGGAACTATGGCTACACCTTC
few,TRBV5-6,TRBJ2-1,17,TRBD2,CASSSGPGLAGDNEQFF,TGTGCCAGCAGCTCTGGGCCGGGACTAGCGGGAGACAATGAGCAGTTCTTC
few,TRBV19,TRBJ2-7,14,TRBD1,CASSAGQGVYEQYF,TGTGCCAGTAGCGCAGGACAGGGGGTTTACGAGCAGTACTTC
.,TRBV5-6,TRBJ1-2,13,.,CASSGAGYYGYTF,TGTGCCAGCAGCGGGGCAGGGTACTATGGCTACACCTTC
few,TRBV29-1,TRBJ2-7,13,.,CSATRESSYEQYF,TGCAGCGCGACTAGGGAGAGCTCCTACGAGCAGTACTTC
few,TRBV5-1,TRBJ2-7,15,.,CASSPGQLLSYEQYF,TGCGCCAGCAGCCCCGGACAGCTCCTCTCCTACGAGCAGTACTTC
.,TRBV28,TRBJ2-5,15,TRBD1,CASRNRGYVEETQYF,TGTGCCAGCAGGAACAGGGGTTATGTGGAAGAGACCCAGTACTTC
.,TRBV20-1,TRBJ2-5,12,.,CSATRGMETQYF,TGCAGTGCTACCCGTGGGATGGAGACCCAGTACTTC
.,TRBV9,TRBJ2-1,15,TRBD2,CASSVASGGHNEQFF,TGTGCCAGCAGCGTAGCAAGCGGGGGACACAATGAGCAGTTCTTC
few,TRBV10-3,TRBJ1-2,14,.,CAISASRDFYGYTF,TGTGCCATCAGTGCCTCCAGGGACTTCTATGGCTACACCTTC
.,TRBV16,TRBJ2-1,13,.,CASSQRTYNEQFF,TGTGCCAGCAGCCAACGGACCTACAATGAGCAGTTCTTC